A selection of T cell receptor beta chains follows, all from one sample in a study of PD-1 blockade in mismatch repair-deficient tumors. This table comes from immunoSEQ multiplex PCR, and its TCRdb copy is limited to in-frame clones, with some not included. This sample yields tens of thousands of clones, of which 78% are seen a single time; 3.3% belongs to the top ten. The sample consisted of peripheral blood, taken 4 weeks after starting pembrolizumab. These receptors originate from an adult with mismatch repair-deficient cancer. The CDR3 runs from the conserved cysteine through the conserved F or W. D genes are given only for firm matches. The size entry is marked missing in some rows and otherwise reads once, few, many or a size class.

.,TRBV5-6,TRBJ2-3,.,TGTGCCAGCAGCTTGCAGGGCCCAGATACGCAGTATTTT,CASSLQGPDTQYF
TRBD1,TRBV6-5,TRBJ1-1,.,TGTGCCAGCAGTTACCGGACAGGGGATTTATCTGAAGCTTTCTTT,CASSYRTGDLSEAFF
TRBD1,TRBV7-9,TRBJ1-2,.,TGTGCCAGCAGCGGACCGGACAGGCCCAACTATGGCTACACCTTC,CASSGPDRPNYGYTF
.,TRBV4-2,TRBJ2-5,.,TGTGCCAGCAGCTACCGGGACCAGCAAGAAGAGACCCAGTACTTC,CASSYRDQQEETQYF
.,TRBV6-6,TRBJ1-2,.,TGTGCCAGCAGTCCGACGGATGGCTACACCTTC,CASSPTDGYTF
.,TRBV6-5,TRBJ2-1,.,TGTGCCAGCAGTTACCACGAAACGGCACGTGAGCAGTTCTTC,CASSYHETAREQFF
TRBD1,TRBV19,TRBJ2-7,few,TGTGCCAGTAGTGGGACAGGGGGTGGTAAGCAGTACTTC,CASSGTGGGKQYF
.,TRBV28,TRBJ1-2,once,TGTGCCAGCAGTTTATCCGCAGGTCTCTATGGCTACACCTTC,CASSLSAGLYGYTF
.,TRBV5-1,TRBJ2-2,.,TGCGCCAGCAGCCGAACCCAGGGGGGGGACACCGGGGAGCTGTTTTTT,CASSRTQGGDTGELFF
.,TRBV25-1,TRBJ1-2,.,TGTGCCAGCAGTGATCCCAGCTATGGCTACACCTTC,CASSDPSYGYTF
TRBD2,TRBV18,TRBJ2-1,.,TGTGCCAGCTCCAGACTAGCGGGAATGAATGAGCAGTTCTTC,CASSRLAGMNEQFF
.,TRBV7-6,TRBJ2-3,.,TGTGCCAGCAGCTCCCCCTTGTCTGGACTCCTCACAGATACGCAGTATTTT,CASSSPLSGLLTDTQYF
.,TRBV28,TRBJ1-5,few,TGTGCCAGCAGCGATGGGAATCAGCCCCAGCATTTT,CASSDGNQPQHF
.,TRBV10-1,TRBJ2-7,large,TGCGCCAGCAGTGAAGGGGGGGTCTACGAGCAGTACTTC,CASSEGGVYEQYF
TRBD2,TRBV4-1,TRBJ2-1,.,TGCGCCAGCAGCCAAGATAGGGGGACTAGCGTTGGCAATGAGCAGTTCTTC,CASSQDRGTSVGNEQFF
.,TRBV18,TRBJ2-5,.,TGTGCCAGCTCACCACCGCACCAGGGGATAGAGACCCAGTACTTC,CASSPPHQGIETQYF
TRBD1,TRBV6-6,TRBJ2-5,.,TGTGCCAGCAGTTACACGGGACAGGGGGGAGAGACCCAGTACTTC,CASSYTGQGGETQYF
TRBD1,TRBV6-1,TRBJ1-5,.,TGTGCCAGCAGTAAAGAACAGGGGGTGCCCCAGCATTTT,CASSKEQGVPQHF
.,TRBV11-2,TRBJ2-7,.,TGTGCCAGCAGCTGCGGACACGGTAGCTCCTACGAGCAGTACTTC,CASSCGHGSSYEQYF
.,TRBV25-1,TRBJ2-7,.,TGTGCCAGCAGTGAGGCCCCCGAGCAGTACTTC,CASSEAPEQYF
.,TRBV30,TRBJ1-2,few,TGTGCCTGGAGTGTACTGGGACGCTACTATGGCTACACCTTC,CAWSVLGRYYGYTF
.,TRBV19,TRBJ2-2,.,TGTGCCAGTAGTCGGGATGGATCTAACACCGGGGAGCTGTTTTTT,CASSRDGSNTGELFF
.,TRBV12-5,TRBJ2-1,few,TGTGCTAGTGGTTTGGTACTATGGAAGGGGCCATCCTACAATGAGCAGTTCTTC,CASGLVLWKGPSYNEQFF
TRBD2,TRBV6-1,TRBJ2-2,.,TGTGCCAGCAGAGGATCCGGGAGGGACACCGGGGAGCTGTTTTTT,CASRGSGRDTGELFF
TRBD2,TRBV11-2,TRBJ2-3,.,TGTGCCAGCAGCTTAGCCCCAGCGGGAGGGTCGGGAGATACGCAGTATTTT,CASSLAPAGGSGDTQYF
TRBD2,TRBV6-1,TRBJ2-3,.,TGTGCCAGCAGTGACCTAGCGGGAGGGAAAACAGATACGCAGTATTTT,CASSDLAGGKTDTQYF
.,TRBV30,TRBJ1-5,.,TGTGCCTGGAGTCCCGGTTACAATCAGCCCCAGCATTTT,CAWSPGYNQPQHF
.,TRBV4-1,TRBJ2-2,.,TGCGCCAGCAGCCACCCTGAGGATTCGAGGGACCTTGCCACCGGGGAGCTGTTTTTT,CASSHPEDSRDLATGELFF
.,TRBV7-3,TRBJ2-2,many,TGTGCCAGCAGCTTAAAGGGCGGGGTATACGCGAACACCGGGGAGCTGTTTTTT,CASSLKGGVYANTGELFF
.,TRBV7-3,TRBJ1-2,.,TGTGCCAGCAGCTTAGTCCCAGGGTCTCACGCTCATACCTTC,CASSLVPGSHAHTF
.,TRBV12-5,TRBJ2-1,.,TGTGCTAGTGGTGCTCCCTTAGGGTCCTACAATGAGCAGTTCTTC,CASGAPLGSYNEQFF
.,TRBV6-1,TRBJ2-7,.,TGTGCCAGCAGTACATACATCAACTCCTACGAGCAGTACTTC,CASSTYINSYEQYF
TRBD1,TRBV9,TRBJ1-4,.,TGTGCCTCCGGGACAGGGGGTGAAAAACTGTTTTTT,CASGTGGEKLFF
.,TRBV7-2,TRBJ2-5,.,TGTGCCAGCAGCTTTGGACTCGTTCGGGGACCTTCGCAAGAGACCCAGTACTTC,CASSFGLVRGPSQETQYF
TRBD1,TRBV18,TRBJ2-4,.,TGTGCCAGCTCACCCCCGACAGGGAACATTCAGTACTTC,CASSPPTGNIQYF
.,TRBV9,TRBJ1-3,.,TGTGCCAGCAGCGTAGCCGTGGCAGGAGCTGGAAACACCATATATTTT,CASSVAVAGAGNTIYF
.,TRBV9,TRBJ2-5,.,TGTGCCAGCAGCTATACCGATCGACAGCAAGAGACCCAGTACTTC,CASSYTDRQQETQYF
TRBD2,TRBV9,TRBJ2-1,once,TGTGCCAGCAGCTTACGGACTAGCGGGAGGGAATCCTACAATGAGCAGTTCTTC,CASSLRTSGRESYNEQFF